This T cell receptor (beta chain) was retrieved from a study of T cells after yellow fever vaccination. This clonotype was seen more than once but under ten times. Whole-study findings and limits: Contaminants from the bulk population, in the form of abundant clonotypes, could be found in FACS-sorted repertoires.

CDR1 KGHSH and CDR2 LQKENI come from the germline V gene. The CDR3 is made up of 14 amino acids. Trimming shortened V by 6 bases and J by 0 bases, and 10 bases separated the two germline ends. From the 5' RACE reads, TCRdb called clonotypes with MiXCR, one entry per CDR3 protein. The table has 65,000 to 90,000 distinct CDR3 sequences, about 14% seen once; the top ten hold approximately 23%. The origin of this receptor is a young man who received the YFV17D yellow fever vaccine. The material was CD8+ T cells not binding an NS4B(214-222) dextramer, sorted from PBMCs, obtained approximately 22 days after the first yellow fever vaccination. The rearrangement uses TRBV18 and TRBJ2-3; D tentatively reads TRBD1 or TRBD2 (5 bases each). CDR3 protein: CASSRDPSTDTQYF. CDR3 sequence (DNA): TGTGCCAGCTCCCGGGACCCTAGCACAGATACGCAGTATTTT.